In its sample, the clone carrying this T cell receptor (beta chain) was seen a few times. What it recognizes is unknown. This record comes from a study of T cells in Graves' hyperthyroidism and ophthalmopathy. The study's findings and limits: Most expanded thyroid clonotypes above 0.001 also appeared in blood.

The CDR3 regions of TCR beta were amplified from RNA transcripts. TCR CDR3 underwent first-round RT-PCR with the HTBI primer set. Via MiXCR, TCRdb re-called the multiplex PCR reads, giving one row per CDR3 protein. Of hundreds of thousands of distinct CDR3 sequences in the sample, around 13% are singletons; the top ten hold 5.8%. This CDR3 contains 14 residues. Trimming at V came to 7 bases and at J to 3 bases, leaving 7 bases not matched to a gene. From germline, CDR1 is SGHRS and CDR2 YFSETQ. Patients between 18 and 65 years old had hyperthyroidism, newly diagnosed and lasting under 2 months. Lactation, pregnancy, other autoimmune disease or uncontrolled infection led to exclusion of patients.

This rearrangement joins TRBV5-1 to TRBJ1-5; 7 bases align to TRBD1. The TCR was taken from a woman aged 25 to 39 with Graves' hyperthyroidism that later progressed to Graves' ophthalmopathy. Sequenced input: blood. CDR3 in amino acids: CASSGGDNNQPQHF. The CDR3 nucleotides read TGCGCCAGCTCAGGGGGGGACAACAATCAGCCCCAGCATTTT.